This T cell receptor beta chain was found in a study of identical twins. Healthy Caucasian individuals made up all the donors. The CDR3 spans 15 residues. V shed 5 bases and J 3 bases; nucleotides not matched to a gene: 5. Germline V gene data show CDR1 as MNHNS and CDR2 as SASEGT. Overall study results and limits: Out-of-frame alpha sequences that twins shared showed excess low generation probability. The authors drew conclusions from cross-sectional statistical analysis rather than following the same donors.

A word on this clonotype: Its specificity is unknown.

TCRdb redid the calling of the 5' RACE reads with MiXCR, one entry per CDR3 protein. The sample has just under 650,000 distinct CDR3 sequences, 7% to 7.5% seen once. The sample also formed part of further work on yellow fever vaccine responses in identical twins. This second study notes: Twin vaccine T cell responses reportedly seemed partly convergent, partly personalized.

This clonotype originated in a woman aged 18 to 35 in good health. The V gene is TRBV6-1, the J gene TRBJ2-3; 10 nucleotides line up with TRBD2. Sequenced sample: PBMCs. CDR3 nucleotides: TGTGCCAGCAGTCGTGAAGCGGGAGGGACAGATACGCAGTATTTT. Encoded protein: CASSREAGGTDTQYF.